These T cell receptor beta chains were read from a single sample in a study of blood T cell repertoires in COVID-19. The method was immunoSEQ multiplex PCR; TCRdb's version includes in-frame clones alone and lacks a portion of them. In the table there are fewer than 400,000 clones, 80% to 90% of which are singletons. The material sequenced was PBMCs or T cells enriched from blood (not recorded which). These receptors were taken from a young man who had recovered from COVID-19. Each CDR3 is given with its conserved first and last residue. A D gene is named only where the DNA matches it firmly. For some rows the clone size is stated as once, few or many, or as a class when expanded; others skip it.

v_call,clone_size,d_call,j_call,cdr3_aa
TRBV9,-,-,TRBJ1-4,CASSVEFGGNGEKLFF
TRBV7-2,once,-,TRBJ1-6,CASSLGTDNSPLHF
TRBV29-1,-,TRBD2,TRBJ2-2,CSVRAGGHIGTGELFF
TRBV5-1,-,-,TRBJ2-5,CASSLGVTDKETQYF
TRBV5-5,-,-,TRBJ2-5,CASSQGTQEQETQYF
TRBV5-6,-,TRBD1,TRBJ1-6,CASSGRPDRANSPLHF
TRBV14,-,TRBD1,TRBJ2-5,CASTAGQGRQETQYF
TRBV27,-,-,TRBJ2-1,CASSLSPRGYDEQFF
TRBV3-1/TRBV3-2,-,-,TRBJ2-7,CASSQDLGVSYEQYF
TRBV28,-,TRBD1,TRBJ2-7,CASAQGGQGLEQYF
TRBV27,-,-,TRBJ1-5,CASSFYSNQPQHF
TRBV7-8,once,TRBD1,TRBJ2-7,CASSLTGIEQYF
TRBV9,-,-,TRBJ2-3,CASSPRGRGGIDTQYF
TRBV5-6,-,TRBD1,TRBJ1-2,CASSFTGGSYRGYTF
TRBV7-9,-,-,TRBJ1-3,CASSLGVGRARGNTIYF
TRBV27,-,-,TRBJ1-5,CASTSPGAGQPQHF
TRBV14,-,TRBD2,TRBJ2-3,CASPYRTSGALSTDTQYF
TRBV12-5,-,-,TRBJ2-2,CASAFAGHGELFF
TRBV15,-,-,TRBJ1-1,CATRGSGSNEAFF
TRBV9,-,-,TRBJ1-1,CASSLEGRNTEAFF
TRBV2,-,-,TRBJ2-5,CASSGQSQETQYF
TRBV3-1/TRBV3-2,-,-,TRBJ2-4,CASSQDFGVLAKNIQYF
TRBV4-3,-,TRBD1,TRBJ1-1,CASSQDQGQGVWVTEAFF
TRBV5-8,once,-,TRBJ1-4,CASIQSRGEKLFF
TRBV19,few,-,TRBJ1-5,CASSIRGNNQPQHF
TRBV3-1/TRBV3-2,-,TRBD1,TRBJ2-1,CASSLRGDRGLLGNNEQFF
TRBV9,-,TRBD2,TRBJ2-5,CASSTGLAGTDLETQYF
TRBV19,-,-,TRBJ2-1,CASNLGMGAGNEQFF
TRBV5-6,-,-,TRBJ2-2,CASSLSAGRTGELFF
TRBV9,-,-,TRBJ2-7,CASSVAAGTKTYEQYF
TRBV3-1/TRBV3-2,-,-,TRBJ2-1,CASSHGGGITYNEQFF
TRBV6-2/TRBV6-3,once,TRBD1,TRBJ1-2,CASSYPGQGGGYTF
TRBV5-1,-,TRBD2,TRBJ2-5,CASSLEASGGADQETQYF
TRBV30,-,-,TRBJ2-7,CAGGQSTYEQYF
TRBV30,-,-,TRBJ1-1,CAWSVGPNTEAFF
TRBV19,-,-,TRBJ1-5,CASSPHPDRANQPQHF
TRBV5-4,-,-,TRBJ2-2,CASSFYSTGELFF
TRBV30,-,TRBD1,TRBJ2-3,CAWRTGFADTQYF
TRBV5-4,-,-,TRBJ1-3,CASSLAYGGTGNTIYF
TRBV24-1,-,-,TRBJ1-3,CATSAETGGNTIYF
TRBV5-1,-,TRBD1,TRBJ2-5,CASSSVGQGYGETQYF
TRBV10-3,-,-,TRBJ1-2,CAISESRGGNYGYTF
TRBV29-1,once,-,TRBJ2-3,CSVAVGGGTDTQYF
TRBV5-8,once,-,TRBJ2-5,CASLAIMRGGQETQYF
TRBV2,once,TRBD2,TRBJ2-1,CASSDITLAGYNEQFF
TRBV12-3/TRBV12-4,few,-,TRBJ1-1,CASSSQGLGEAFF
TRBV6-5,-,-,TRBJ2-7,CASSYRGRGSSYEQYF
TRBV12-3/TRBV12-4,-,-,TRBJ2-3,CASSFGAADTQYF
TRBV3-1/TRBV3-2,-,TRBD2,TRBJ2-5,CASSHRTSGLHMAQYF
TRBV2,-,TRBD1,TRBJ2-5,CASRDRGWQETQYF
TRBV3-1/TRBV3-2,-,TRBD2,TRBJ2-4,CASSPSGTSGWAKNIQYF
TRBV4-1,-,-,TRBJ2-6,CASSNPALLASGANVLTF
TRBV7-9,-,-,TRBJ1-3,CASSLLGNTIYF
TRBV19,-,TRBD1,TRBJ2-1,CASSRDRVGEQFF